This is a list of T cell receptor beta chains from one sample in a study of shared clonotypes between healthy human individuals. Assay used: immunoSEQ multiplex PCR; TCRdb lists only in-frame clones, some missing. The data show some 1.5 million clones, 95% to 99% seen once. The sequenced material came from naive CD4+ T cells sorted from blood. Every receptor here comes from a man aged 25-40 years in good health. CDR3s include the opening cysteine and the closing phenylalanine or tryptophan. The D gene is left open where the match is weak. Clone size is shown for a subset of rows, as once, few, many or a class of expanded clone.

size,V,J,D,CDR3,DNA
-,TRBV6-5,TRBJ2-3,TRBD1,CASSSRDRPHTDTQYF,TGTGCCAGCAGTTCGCGGGACAGGCCTCACACAGATACGCAGTATTTT
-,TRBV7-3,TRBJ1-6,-,CASSINPNSPLHF,TGTGCCAGCAGCATTAATCCGAATTCACCCCTCCACTTT
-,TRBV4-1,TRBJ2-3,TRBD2,CASSQGWTSGSNPYF,TGCGCCAGCAGCCAAGGCTGGACTAGCGGGAGTAATCCGTATTTT
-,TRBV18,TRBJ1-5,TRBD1,CASSPPLSDLGTGDNQPQHF,TGTGCCAGCTCACCACCGTTATCAGATCTCGGGACAGGGGACAATCAGCCCCAGCATTTT
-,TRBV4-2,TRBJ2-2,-,CASTAIGGGTGELFF,TGTGCCAGCACCGCGATTGGGGGAGGAACCGGGGAGCTGTTTTTT
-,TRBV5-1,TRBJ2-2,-,CASRSDIFNTGELFF,TGCGCCAGCAGATCGGACATTTTTAACACCGGGGAGCTGTTTTTT
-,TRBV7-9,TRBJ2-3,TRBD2,CASSSLSGRAEVADTQYF,TGTGCCAGCAGCTCACTTAGCGGGAGGGCCGAGGTTGCAGATACGCAGTATTTT
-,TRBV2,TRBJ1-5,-,CASSEARVNQPQHF,TGTGCCAGCAGTGAAGCGAGGGTCAATCAGCCCCAGCATTTT
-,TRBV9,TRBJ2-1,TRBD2,CASSPGGSYNEQFF,TGTGCCAGCAGCCCCGGGGGGAGTTACAATGAGCAGTTCTTC
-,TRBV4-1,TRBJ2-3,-,CASSQEATGTQYF,TGCGCCAGCAGCCAAGAGGCTACCGGTACGCAGTATTTT
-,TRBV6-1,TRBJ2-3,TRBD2,CASSEWRGGADTQYF,TGTGCCAGCAGTGAGTGGCGGGGGGGCGCAGATACGCAGTATTTT
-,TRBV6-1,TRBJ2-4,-,CASSEGLRGSKNIQYF,TGTGCCAGCAGTGAAGGGTTACGCGGGTCCAAAAACATTCAGTACTTC
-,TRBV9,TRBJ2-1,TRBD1,CASSVAPDRGPDNEQFF,TGTGCCAGCAGCGTAGCGCCGGACAGGGGGCCAGACAATGAGCAGTTCTTC
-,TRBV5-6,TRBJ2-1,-,CASSLGGGFYNEQFF,TGTGCCAGCAGCTTAGGGGGAGGCTTCTACAATGAGCAGTTCTTC
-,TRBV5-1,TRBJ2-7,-,CASSLVGQTYEQYF,TGCGCCAGCAGCTTGGTAGGACAGACTTACGAGCAGTACTTC
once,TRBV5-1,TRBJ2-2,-,CASSFRSGLPNTGELFF,TGCGCCAGCAGCTTCCGTTCCGGACTACCTAACACCGGGGAGCTGTTTTTT
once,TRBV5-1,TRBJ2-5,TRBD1,CASSLLTGSPQETQYF,TGCGCCAGCAGCTTGCTGACAGGGTCGCCTCAAGAGACCCAGTACTTC
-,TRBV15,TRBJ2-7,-,CATSRVGGPYEQYF,TGTGCCACCAGCAGAGTCGGGGGGCCGTACGAGCAGTACTTC
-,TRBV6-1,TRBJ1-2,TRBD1,CASRNRGPDYGYTF,TGTGCCAGCAGGAACAGGGGACCAGACTATGGCTACACCTTC
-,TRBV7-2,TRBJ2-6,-,CASSLEGSSGANVLTF,TGTGCCAGCAGCTTAGAGGGCAGCTCTGGGGCCAACGTCCTGACTTTC
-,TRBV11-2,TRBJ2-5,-,CASSLGRDSAAQYF,TGTGCCAGCAGCTTAGGCAGGGACTCGGCGGCCCAGTACTTC
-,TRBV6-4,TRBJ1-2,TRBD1,CASTVTGENDGYTF,TGTGCCAGCACCGTGACAGGGGAGAATGACGGCTACACCTTC
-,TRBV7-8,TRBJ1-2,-,CASSALILGGNYGYTF,TGTGCCAGCAGCGCCCTTATCTTGGGGGGAAACTATGGCTACACCTTC
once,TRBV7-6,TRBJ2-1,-,CASSVQGQSLRQFF,TGTGCCAGCAGCGTCCAGGGACAATCTTTAAGGCAGTTCTTC
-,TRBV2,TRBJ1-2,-,CASSEEAGSYGYTF,TGTGCCAGCAGTGAAGAGGCGGGCAGCTATGGCTACACCTTC
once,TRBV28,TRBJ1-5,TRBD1,CASRLTGEGGNQPQHF,TGTGCCAGCAGACTTACAGGGGAGGGAGGCAATCAGCCCCAGCATTTT
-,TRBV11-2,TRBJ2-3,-,CASSLGQDTDTQYF,TGTGCCAGCAGCTTAGGACAGGACACAGATACGCAGTATTTT
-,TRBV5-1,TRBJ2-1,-,CASSLESRKYNEQFF,TGCGCCAGCAGCTTGGAGTCTCGGAAGTACAATGAGCAGTTCTTC
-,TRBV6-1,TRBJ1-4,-,CASSEHQPATNEKLFF,TGTGCCAGCAGTGAACACCAGCCTGCAACTAATGAAAAACTGTTTTTT
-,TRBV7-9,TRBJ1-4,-,CASSLSRTYEKLFF,TGTGCCAGCAGCTTATCTCGCACCTATGAAAAACTGTTTTTT
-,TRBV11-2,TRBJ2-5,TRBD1,CASSSQTGVGGKETQYF,TGTGCCAGCAGCTCTCAGACAGGGGTTGGGGGAAAAGAGACCCAGTACTTC
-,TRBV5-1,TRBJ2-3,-,CASSLIGQPSTDTQYF,TGCGCCAGCAGCTTGATAGGGCAGCCTAGCACAGATACGCAGTATTTT
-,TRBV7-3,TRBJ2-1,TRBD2,CASSSHVPGLAGGRSSYNEQFF,TGTGCCAGCAGCAGCCATGTTCCGGGACTAGCGGGAGGGCGGAGCTCCTACAATGAGCAGTTCTTC
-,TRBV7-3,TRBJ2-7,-,CASSPSGAAAGEQYF,TGTGCCAGCAGCCCTTCGGGAGCCGCGGCGGGCGAGCAGTACTTC
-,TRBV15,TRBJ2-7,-,CATSRDLLGTQYF,TGTGCCACCAGCAGAGATCTTCTCGGGACACAGTACTTC
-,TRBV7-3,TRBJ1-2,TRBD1,CASSLGTGTGDNYGYTF,TGTGCCAGCAGCTTAGGAACCGGGACAGGAGATAACTATGGCTACACCTTC
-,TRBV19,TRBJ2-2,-,CASMSTGELFF,TGTGCCAGTATGTCCACCGGGGAGCTGTTTTTT
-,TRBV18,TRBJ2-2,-,CASSPDANTGELFF,TGTGCCAGCTCACCAGACGCGAACACCGGGGAGCTGTTTTTT
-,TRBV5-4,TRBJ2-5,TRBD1,CASSPRTGPYQETQYF,TGTGCCAGCAGCCCACGGACAGGGCCGTACCAAGAGACCCAGTACTTC
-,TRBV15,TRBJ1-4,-,CATAGVIAGTGEKLFF,TGTGCCACCGCAGGGGTGATTGCGGGGACGGGGGAAAAACTGTTTTTT
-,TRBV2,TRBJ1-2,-,CASENSNYGYTF,TGTGCCAGCGAGAACAGCAACTATGGCTACACCTTC
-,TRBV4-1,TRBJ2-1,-,CASSQKGKSSYNEQFF,TGCGCCAGCAGCCAAAAGGGGAAGAGCTCCTACAATGAGCAGTTCTTC
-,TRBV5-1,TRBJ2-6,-,CASSLAFPGANVLTF,TGCGCCAGCAGCTTGGCCTTCCCTGGGGCCAACGTCCTGACTTTC
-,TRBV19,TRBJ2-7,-,CASGGSSSYEQYF,TGTGCCAGTGGGGGGTCCAGCTCCTACGAGCAGTACTTC
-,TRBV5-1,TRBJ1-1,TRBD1,CASSLGSRGLTGEAFF,TGCGCCAGCAGCTTGGGGAGCAGGGGGCTAACAGGAGAAGCTTTCTTT
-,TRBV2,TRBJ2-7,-,CASTRGLGKVYEQYF,TGTGCCAGTACCCGAGGACTGGGGAAAGTCTACGAGCAGTACTTC
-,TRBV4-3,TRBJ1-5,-,CASSPGGRGNQPQHF,TGCGCCAGCAGCCCCGGCGGGCGCGGCAATCAGCCCCAGCATTTT
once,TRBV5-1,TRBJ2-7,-,CASSWAGDVYEQYF,TGCGCCAGCAGCTGGGCTGGGGACGTCTACGAGCAGTACTTC